This T cell receptor beta chain was identified during a study of blood T cell repertoires in COVID-19. Whole-study context: The samples span acute and convalescent COVID-19 from the United States, Italy and Spain. T cells, B-cell-depleted T cells, or PBMCs provided the cDNA or gDNA that served as material.

The CDR3 consists of 13 residues. The V end was cut by 7 bases, the J end by 3 bases, with 13 bases between. The germline V gene encodes CDR1 SGHRS and CDR2 YFSETQ. In the source study's methods: Researchers report that nucleated cell counts were estimated from reference gene primer amplification. Sequencing was performed with immunoSEQ multiplex PCR; in TCRdb, only in-frame clones are kept and a portion is missing. V and J calls and clone size are as listed in that table; D and trimming were resolved from the DNA. The data contain some 140,000 clones, about 90% of them seen just once; the ten biggest clones take up around 19%.

The rearrangement joins TRBV5-1 to TRBJ2-5; D not certain. This TCR was sampled from a woman between 50 and 59 years old who had recovered from COVID-19. Input material: peripheral blood. CDR3 coding DNA: TGCGCCAGCGCGAAACAGCTCAAAGAGACCCAGTACTTC. The encoded protein is CASAKQLKETQYF.